The 5 T cell receptor beta chains presented below share a single source sample, sequenced in a study of blood T cell repertoires in COVID-19. Generated by immunoSEQ multiplex PCR, the TCRdb table keeps only in-frame clones and is missing some. The sample has 400,000 to 550,000 clones; 80% to 90% are singletons. Sequences were obtained from peripheral blood. The receptors were sampled from a woman aged 25 to 39 with acute or convalescent COVID-19.

The chain combines TRBV11-1 with TRBJ2-5; TRBD1 matches at 9 bases. The CDR3 runs 15 residues. Germline CDR1 reads SGHAT; CDR2 reads FQDESV (reference sequence). The V gene end was trimmed by 3 bases and the J gene end by 5 bases; junction bases not matched to a gene: 7. CDR3 sequence reads: CASSLGQGVRETQYF. The CDR3, as DNA: TGTGCCAGCAGCTTGGGACAGGGAGTTCGGGAGACCCAGTACTTC.

The chain uses TRBV6-5 and TRBJ1-2; 8 nucleotides agree with TRBD1. Germline V gene data show CDR1 as MNHEY and CDR2 as SVGAGI. This CDR3 has 11 amino acids. V gave up 10 bases and J gave up 8 bases; unmatched junction bases: 6. The chain's CDR3 is CAITQGGGYTF. The CDR3 nucleotides are TGTGCCATCACACAGGGGGGCGGCTACACCTTC.

The V call is TRBV11-2, the J call TRBJ1-6; maybe TRBD1 (5 bases). V lost 5 bases to trimming and J lost 5 bases, with 16 bases between them. CDR1 SGHAT and CDR2 FQNNGV come from the germline V gene. CDR3 length: 16 amino acids. The CDR3 here is CASSLWQGTNNSPLHF. The CDR3 nucleotides read TGTGCCAGCAGCCTCTGGCAGGGAACCAATAATTCACCCCTCCACTTT.

V is TRBV27 and J is TRBJ1-1; D remains ambiguous. Trimming shortened V by 2 bases and J by 10 bases, and 14 bases separated the two germline ends. The CDR3 has 13 amino acids. The germline CDR1 and CDR2 sequences are MNHEY and SMNVEV (reference sequence). The CDR3 nucleotides are TGTGCCAGCAGTTTACTTCCCTTGGAGACAGCTTTCTTT. As protein: CASSLLPLETAFF.

This clone was seen more than once but under ten times. This rearrangement joins TRBV5-1 to TRBJ2-3, with TRBD1 matching over 10 bases. Per germline, CDR1 SGHRS and CDR2 YFSETQ. The V gene end was trimmed by 9 bases and the J gene end by 5 bases; junction bases not matched to a gene: 9. The CDR3 has 14 residues. CDR3 nucleotides: TGCGCCACCCGACAGGGGGCGTATGAAGATACGCAGTATTTT. Its translation: CATRQGAYEDTQYF.